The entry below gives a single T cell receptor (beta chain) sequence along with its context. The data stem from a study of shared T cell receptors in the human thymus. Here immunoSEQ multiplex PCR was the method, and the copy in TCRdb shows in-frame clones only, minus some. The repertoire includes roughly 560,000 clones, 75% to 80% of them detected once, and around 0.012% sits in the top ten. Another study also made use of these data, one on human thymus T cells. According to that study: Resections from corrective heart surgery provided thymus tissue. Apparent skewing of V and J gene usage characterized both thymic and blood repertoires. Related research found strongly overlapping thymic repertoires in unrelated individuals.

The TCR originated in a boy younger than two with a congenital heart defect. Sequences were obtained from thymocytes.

The CDR3 spells CASTLTGNGVEGYTF. The CDR3 DNA is TGTGCCAGCACCTTGACAGGGAACGGGGTTGAGGGCTACACCTTC. V usage is TRBV27 and J usage is TRBJ1-2; 7 bases match TRBD1. Germline assignment: CDR1 MNHEY and CDR2 SMNVEV (reference sequence). This CDR3 is 15 amino acids long. J lost 8 bases, V lost 7 bases, and 16 bases had no gene match.